Each of the 5 T cell receptor beta chains below was sequenced from the same sample in a study of blood T cell repertoires in COVID-19. TCRdb's copy holds only in-frame clones and misses some; the assay was immunoSEQ multiplex PCR. This sample has under 400,000 clones; 80% to 90% occur once, and the top ten carry 3.5% to 4.5%. The sequenced material came from PBMCs or T cells enriched from blood (not recorded which). Receptor source: a woman aged 40 to 50 with acute COVID-19.

The V call is TRBV7-2, the J call TRBJ1-2, with a tentative D call TRBD1 (6 bases). The CDR3 consists of 14 residues. Trimming left V 0 bases short and J 10 bases short, with 15 bases between. CDR1 and CDR2 (germline): SGHTA, FQGNSA. CDR3 in DNA: TGTGCCAGCAGCTTAGCGGTTCAGGGGTGGGACTACACCTTC. Protein product: CASSLAVQGWDYTF.

This clone was picked up a small number of times. This rearrangement joins TRBV27 to TRBJ1-2; TRBD1 might be the D (6 bases). This CDR3 comprises 17 residues. Trimming shortened V by 6 bases and J by 2 bases, and 22 bases separated the two germline ends. Germline lookup yields CDR1 MNHEY and CDR2 SMNVEV (reference sequence). The CDR3 region has the DNA TGTGCCAGCAGATCGCTCACCGGGACAAGAGTCAACTATGGCTACACCTTC. It codes for CASRSLTGTRVNYGYTF.

The V gene is TRBV7-2, the J gene TRBJ2-3; 11 bases agree with TRBD2. CDR3 length: 15 amino acids. CDR1 and CDR2 from the germline V gene are SGHTA and FQGNSA. The J segment lost 8 bases and the V segment lost 1 base, leaving 5 bases of the junction unmatched. The CDR3 region has the DNA TGTGCCAGCAGCTTAGAAGCGACTAGCGGGGTTACGCAGTATTTT. Translating it yields CASSLEATSGVTQYF.

The V call is TRBV19, the J call TRBJ1-4; 9 bases fit TRBD1. Germline assignment: CDR1 LNHDA and CDR2 SQIVND (reference sequence). The CDR3 is 14 residues long. J was trimmed by 7 bases and V by 7 bases; bases with no gene match: 7. CDR3 protein: CASKLGQGREKLFF. CDR3 in DNA: TGTGCCAGTAAGTTGGGACAGGGCCGTGAAAAACTGTTTTTT.

The rearrangement joins TRBV6-2 or TRBV6-3 to TRBJ1-2; 7 bases are shared with TRBD1. Trimming removed 5 bases from V and 6 bases from J; junction bases left unmatched: 9. There are 14 residues in the CDR3. The germline V gene encodes CDR1 MNHEY and CDR2 SVGEGT. In DNA form, the CDR3 reads TGTGCCAGCAGTACGCGGGACAGAAACCATGGCTACACCTTC. Amino acid sequence: CASSTRDRNHGYTF.